Presented here are 26 T cell receptor beta chains from one specimen sequenced in a study of T cells in Graves' hyperthyroidism and ophthalmopathy. Amplification yielded TCR beta CDR3 regions, with RNA transcripts as the source. Carried out on the TCR CDR3, a first-round RT-PCR used the HTBI primer set. TCRdb re-analysed the multiplex PCR reads in MiXCR, keeping a single row per CDR3 protein. The data show hundreds of thousands of distinct CDR3 sequences, over 10% seen once. Sequences were obtained from blood. These receptor sequences come from a woman between 18 and 30 years old with Graves' hyperthyroidism.

This clonotype was detected many times. The chain links TRBV5-1 to TRBJ1-4; D gene uncertain. Germline CDR1 is SGHRS and CDR2 is YFSETQ. V shed 0 bases and J shed 8 bases, with 11 bases lying between them. The CDR3 totals 14 residues. CDR3 DNA sequence: TGCGCCAGCAGCTTGGTATTCGAGGAAGAAAAACTGTTTTTT. Amino acid sequence: CASSLVFEEEKLFF. Together with reference TRBV5-1 and TRBJ1-4, the CDR3 gives the full variable domain: KAGVTQTPRYLIKTRGQQVTLSCSPISGHRSVSWYQQTPGQGLQFLFEYFSETQRNKGNFPGRFSGRQFSNSRSEMNVSTLELGDSALYLCASSLVFEEEKLFFGSGTQLSVL.

This clonotype turned up a few times. The genes are TRBV6-2 or TRBV6-3 and TRBJ2-7, with D possibly matching TRBD2 (6 bases). The CDR3 sequence is 14 residues long. CDR1 is MNHEY and CDR2 is SVGEGT in the germline V gene. Trimming took 6 bases from V and 2 from J, leaving 14 bases between them. The CDR3 loop reads CASSHMAGPYEQYF. For the CDR3, the DNA is TGTGCCAGCAGCCACATGGCGGGGCCCTACGAGCAGTACTTC.

This clonotype was counted ten times or more. V usage is TRBV3-1 and J usage is TRBJ2-5; D is unclear. V was cut by 2 bases and J by 7 bases, with 11 bases left in between. The CDR3 is 13 amino acids. Per the germline V gene, CDR1 is LGHDT and CDR2 is YNNKEL (reference sequence). CDR3 in amino acids: CASSQYGQRTQYF. The CDR3 region has the DNA TGTGCCAGCAGCCAATACGGGCAGCGGACCCAGTACTTC.

This clonotype was counted many times. The chain couples TRBV7-2 to TRBJ2-7; possible D gene TRBD2, 6 bases. Per the germline V gene, CDR1 is SGHTA and CDR2 is FQGNSA. The CDR3 has 15 amino acids. V was pared by 1 base and J by 2 bases, with 12 bases between. CDR3 loop: CASSLGGGKPYEQYF. The CDR3 nucleotides read TGTGCCAGCAGCTTAGGTGGAGGGAAGCCCTACGAGCAGTACTTC.

This clonotype was observed many times. This chain joins TRBV28 and TRBJ2-1; no definite D call. This CDR3 region has 14 residues. Trimming left V 10 bases short and J 2 bases short, with 15 bases between. CDR1 is MDHEN and CDR2 is SYDVKM in the germline V gene. CDR3 sequence: CATLPRATYNEQFF. CDR3 in DNA: TGTGCCACCCTACCTAGAGCGACCTACAATGAGCAGTTCTTC. The full variable domain, its missing parts supplied by reference TRBV28 and TRBJ2-1, is DVKVTQSSRYLVKRTGEKVFLECVQDMDHENMFWYRQDPGLGLRLIYFSYDVKMKEKGDIPEGYSVSREKKERFSLILESASTNQTSMYLCATLPRATYNEQFFGPGTRLTVL.

This clonotype has a count of ten or more. The chain joins TRBV12-3 or TRBV12-4 to TRBJ1-3, with D perhaps matching TRBD1 (5 bases). The germline V and J ends were trimmed by 8 bases and 3 bases, with 17 bases remaining between them. This CDR3 spans 15 amino acids. The CDR3 nucleotides are TGTGCCAGCGGGAGGGGCCAGTTCCTTGGAAACACCATATATTTT. Its translation: CASGRGQFLGNTIYF.

This chain joins TRBV12-3 or TRBV12-4 and TRBJ1-1, with unresolved D. Trimming stripped 6 bases from V and 4 bases from J, with 15 bases between. This CDR3 has 14 amino acids. The CDR3 loop is CASSRPGYPTEAFF. The CDR3 DNA sequence: TGTGCCAGCAGCAGACCGGGGTATCCCACTGAAGCTTTCTTT.

The table lists this clonotype with many counts. This chain joins TRBV5-1 and TRBJ2-2, with 11 nucleotides matching TRBD2. Trimming removed 8 bases from V and 2 bases from J; junction bases left unmatched: 2. This CDR3 is 14 amino acids long. Germline V gene data show CDR1 as SGHRS and CDR2 as YFSETQ. The CDR3 DNA reads as TGCGCCAGTAGCGGGGGGGCCAACACCGGGGAGCTGTTTTTT. Translation: CASSGGANTGELFF.

This clonotype has a count of ten or more. The rearrangement uses TRBV15 and TRBJ1-5, with D hard to call. Germline values: CDR1 LNHNV, CDR2 YYDKDF (reference sequence). V was cut by 0 bases and J by 4 bases, with 10 bases left in between. CDR3 length: 15 amino acids. CDR3 nucleotides: TGTGCCACCAGCAGAGACGGGGAAGGGAATCAGCCCCAGCATTTT. It is translated as CATSRDGEGNQPQHF.

As regards this clonotype: Possible read error: a much larger clone is one base away. CDR3: CASGLSLRRGKKAYEQYF. The CDR3 DNA sequence: TGTGCCAGCGGCCTTTCCCTCAGGAGGGGAAAAAAAGCCTACGAGCAGTACTTC. The V call is TRBV27, the J call TRBJ2-7, with D possibly matching TRBD2 (6 bases). Germline V gene sequence: CDR1 MNHEY, CDR2 SMNVEV (reference sequence). This CDR3 spans 18 amino acids. The V gene lost 8 bases and the J gene lost 2 bases, with 28 bases spanning the gap.

The rearrangement uses TRBV5-4 and TRBJ2-3; TRBD1 agrees at 7 bases. In germline, CDR1 is SGHNT, CDR2 YYREEE (reference sequence). The CDR3 totals 15 residues. Losses at the gene ends were 4 bases for V and 2 bases for J; bases not matched to a gene: 7. The CDR3 DNA sequence: TGTGCCAGCAGCCCCCCGGGACAGATCACAGATACGCAGTATTTT. Its translation is CASSPPGQITDTQYF. The complete variable domain, with remaining parts taken from reference TRBV5-4 and TRBJ2-3, reads ETGVTQSPTHLIKTRGQQVTLRCSSQSGHNTVSWYQQALGQGPQFIFQYYREEENGRGNFPPRFSGLQFPNYSSELNVNALELDDSALYLCASSPPGQITDTQYFGPGTRLTVL.

Here the CDR3 DNA reads TGTGCCAGCAGTTACTCGCGTCGACTAGCGGGTGTTCGACACAATGAGCAGTTCTTC. It is translated as CASSYSRRLAGVRHNEQFF. The rearrangement uses TRBV6-2 or TRBV6-3 and TRBJ2-1; the match to TRBD2 covers 10 bases. CDR3 length: 19 amino acids. Germline V gene data show CDR1 as MNHEY and CDR2 as SVGEGT. The V and J ends lost 0 bases and 5 bases, in that order; junction bases with no gene match: 13.

This clonotype was counted at least ten times. The rearrangement uses TRBV6-2 or TRBV6-3 and TRBJ2-1; a weak D match, TRBD1 (5 bases). The CDR3 sequence is 13 residues long. V was clipped by 0 bases and J by 9 bases, with 9 bases between them. Per germline, CDR1 MNHEY and CDR2 SVGEGT. The CDR3, as DNA: TGTGCCAGCAGTTACTCGGGGCAGAGTGAGCAGTTCTTC. As protein: CASSYSGQSEQFF.

This clonotype was picked up many times. The J gene is TRBJ2-5, the V gene TRBV19; D possibly matches TRBD1 or TRBD2 (5 bases each). The CDR3 sequence is 15 residues long. V lost 10 bases and J 3 bases, leaving 21 bases between the germline ends. CDR1 LNHDA and CDR2 SQIVND come from the germline V gene (reference sequence). The CDR3 protein is CATSGVWGGEETQYF. The CDR3 coding sequence is TGTGCCACGTCCGGGGTATGGGGCGGAGAAGAGACCCAGTACTTC. The full variable domain, in which reference TRBV19 and TRBJ2-5 provide the parts outside the CDR3, is DGGITQSPKYLFRKEGQNVTLSCEQNLNHDAMYWYRQDPGQGLRLIYYSQIVNDFQKGDIAEGYSVSREKKESFPLTVTSAQKNPTAFYLCATSGVWGGEETQYFGPGTRLLVL.

In its sample, this clonotype was seen many times. The CDR3 loop reads CAWSGDRGYEQYF. The CDR3 DNA reads TGTGCCTGGAGCGGGGACAGGGGGTACGAGCAGTACTTC. This chain links TRBV30 with TRBJ2-7; TRBD1 aligns across 11 bases. This CDR3 contains 13 residues. The germline CDR1 and CDR2 sequences are GTSNPN and SVGIG (reference sequence). With V trimmed by 3 bases and J by 4 bases, 2 bases remained unmatched. Full variable domain (outside the CDR3, taken from reference TRBV30 and TRBJ2-7): SQTIHQWPATLVQPVGSPLSLECTVEGTSNPNLYWYRQAAGRGLQLLFYSVGIGQISSEVPQNLSASRPQDRQFILSSKKLLLSDSGFYLCAWSGDRGYEQYFGPGTRLTVT.

This clonotype has only a few counts. The V gene is TRBV7-9, the J gene TRBJ1-2; the D is unclear. The CDR3 has 15 residues. V gave up 5 bases and J gave up 2 bases, with 15 bases separating them. Germline CDR1 is SEHNR and CDR2 is FQNEAQ (reference sequence). As DNA, the CDR3 is TGTGCCAGCAGCCTACCATGGGGAAAAAACTATGGCTACACCTTC. It translates to CASSLPWGKNYGYTF.

The table lists this clonotype with a count of one. The CDR3 protein is CASSKIGGYEQYF. CDR3 coding DNA: TGTGCCAGCAGCAAGATAGGGGGGTACGAGCAGTACTTC. The gene calls are TRBV6-1 and TRBJ2-7; D might be TRBD1 or TRBD2, each matching 6 bases. CDR1 and CDR2 from the germline V gene are MNHNS and SASEGT. The CDR3 runs to 13 residues. The V and J ends lost 6 bases and 4 bases respectively, with 13 bases between them.

This clonotype was picked up many times. V usage is TRBV6-1 and J usage is TRBJ1-5; D uncertain. The germline CDR1 and CDR2 sequences are MNHNS and SASEGT. Trimming removed 5 bases at V and 4 bases at J, with 12 bases between. CDR3 length: 14 amino acids. The CDR3 coding sequence is TGTGCCAGCAGTCCTGTCGACGGAAATCAGCCCCAGCATTTT. Translated, it gives CASSPVDGNQPQHF.

This clonotype was counted ten times or more. The chain combines TRBV5-1 with TRBJ1-4; D is ambiguous. Germline assignment: CDR1 SGHRS and CDR2 YFSETQ. The CDR3 is made up of 17 amino acids. Trimming removed 0 bases at V and 7 bases at J, with 19 bases between. The CDR3 DNA is TGCGCCAGCAGCTTGGCCGGCGACCCCGTGGCCGCTGAAAAACTGTTTTTT. Translating it yields CASSLAGDPVAAEKLFF. The variable domain in full, with the rest retrieved from reference TRBV5-1 and TRBJ1-4, is KAGVTQTPRYLIKTRGQQVTLSCSPISGHRSVSWYQQTPGQGLQFLFEYFSETQRNKGNFPGRFSGRQFSNSRSEMNVSTLELGDSALYLCASSLAGDPVAAEKLFFGSGTQLSVL.

The V gene is TRBV20-1, the J gene TRBJ1-4; D unresolved. Germline loops: CDR1 DFQATT, CDR2 SNEGSKA (reference sequence). This CDR3 contains 12 residues. Trimming removed 6 bases from V and 10 bases from J, with 15 bases in between. CDR3 residues: CSAGQEWVKLFF. The CDR3 bases are TGCAGTGCCGGGCAAGAGTGGGTAAAACTGTTTTTT.

In its sample, this clonotype was seen many times. This chain uses TRBV6-2 or TRBV6-3 with TRBJ2-1; 9 nucleotides line up with TRBD1. CDR1 MNHEY and CDR2 SVGEGT come from the germline V gene. The V segment lost 2 bases and the J segment 6 bases; nucleotides outside the gene matches: 8. This CDR3 is built from 16 residues. The CDR3: CASSYPGQGGPNEQFF. In DNA form, the CDR3 reads TGTGCCAGCAGTTACCCGGGACAGGGAGGCCCCAATGAGCAGTTCTTC.

DNA of the CDR3: TGTGCCAGCAGTCAACCTACAGGGGGGGGAACTGAAGCTTTCTTT. Its protein is CASSQPTGGGTEAFF. The chain couples TRBV6-2 or TRBV6-3 to TRBJ1-1, with TRBD1 matching over 8 bases. The germline V gene encodes CDR1 MNHEY and CDR2 SVGEGT. The CDR3 is made up of 15 amino acids. After removal of 5 bases from V and 5 bases from J, the junction contained 10 bases not matched to a gene.

This clonotype was detected only a few times. The chain employs TRBV3-1 and TRBJ2-2; D unresolved. The germline CDR1 and CDR2 sequences are LGHDT and YNNKEL (reference sequence). This CDR3 region has 17 residues. Trimming shortened V by 4 bases and J by 0 bases, and 15 bases separated the two germline ends. In nucleotides, the CDR3 is TGTGCCAGCAGCCCCCCCCAATGTACAGCGAACACCGGGGAGCTGTTTTTT. This gives the protein CASSPPQCTANTGELFF.

Worth noting for this clonotype: Mismatch with germline at one junction end may stem from a read error. The rearrangement links TRBV24-1 to TRBJ1-1; D remains unclear. CDR3 size: 15 residues. The germline V gene has CDR1 KGHDR and CDR2 SFDVKD. This CDR3 reads CTTSLGGTENTEAFF. For the CDR3, the DNA is TGTACCACCAGTCTAGGAGGAACAGAGAACACTGAAGCTTTCTTT.

This clonotype was seen repeatedly, ten times or more. The chain links TRBV3-1 to TRBJ2-3, with D tentatively TRBD2 (5 bases). This CDR3 contains 13 residues. V gave up 2 bases and J gave up 4 bases, with 7 bases separating them. Germline V gene data show CDR1 as LGHDT and CDR2 as YNNKEL (reference sequence). In DNA form, the CDR3 reads TGTGCCAGCAGCCAAACGGGGTCAGATACGCAGTATTTT. It translates to CASSQTGSDTQYF.

The table lists this clonotype with many counts. V gene TRBV12-3 or TRBV12-4 combines with J gene TRBJ2-7, with 11 bases aligning to TRBD1. This CDR3 contains 13 residues. The V and J ends lost 6 bases and 4 bases, in that order; junction bases with no gene match: 2. CDR3 protein: CASRGTGGYEQYF. Written as DNA, the CDR3 is TGTGCCAGCAGAGGGACAGGGGGATACGAGCAGTACTTC.